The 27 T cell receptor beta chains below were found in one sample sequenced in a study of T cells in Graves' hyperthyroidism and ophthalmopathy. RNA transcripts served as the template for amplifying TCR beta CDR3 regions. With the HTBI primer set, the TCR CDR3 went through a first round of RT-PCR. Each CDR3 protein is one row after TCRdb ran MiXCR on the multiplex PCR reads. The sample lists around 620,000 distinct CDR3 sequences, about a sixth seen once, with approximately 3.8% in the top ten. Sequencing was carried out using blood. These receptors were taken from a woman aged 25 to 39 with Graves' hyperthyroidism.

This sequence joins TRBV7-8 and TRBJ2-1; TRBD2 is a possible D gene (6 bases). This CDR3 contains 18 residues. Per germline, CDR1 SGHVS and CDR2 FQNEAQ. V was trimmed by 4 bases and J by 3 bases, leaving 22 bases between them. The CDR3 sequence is CASSSRFERRDFYNEQFF. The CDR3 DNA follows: TGTGCCAGCAGCTCCAGGTTTGAGAGGCGGGACTTCTACAATGAGCAGTTCTTC.

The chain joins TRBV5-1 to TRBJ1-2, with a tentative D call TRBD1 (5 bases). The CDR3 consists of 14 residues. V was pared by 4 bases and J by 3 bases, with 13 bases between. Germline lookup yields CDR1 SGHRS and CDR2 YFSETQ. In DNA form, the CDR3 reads TGCGCCAGCAGCCCGCGGGGGACGGACTATGGCTACACCTTC. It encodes CASSPRGTDYGYTF.

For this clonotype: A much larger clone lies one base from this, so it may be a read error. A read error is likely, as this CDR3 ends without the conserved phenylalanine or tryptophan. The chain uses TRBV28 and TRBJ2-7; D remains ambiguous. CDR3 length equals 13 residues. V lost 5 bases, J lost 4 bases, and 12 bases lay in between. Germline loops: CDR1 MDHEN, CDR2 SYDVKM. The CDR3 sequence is CASSELEEYEQYL. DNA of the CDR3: TGTGCCAGCAGTGAGCTGGAAGAATACGAGCAGTACCTC.

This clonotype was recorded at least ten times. The CDR3 region has the DNA TGTGCCAGCAGCCCCGGAGGACTAGCGGGAGGGACCCAGTACTTC. Amino acid sequence: CASSPGGLAGGTQYF. The J gene is TRBJ2-5, the V gene TRBV7-2; TRBD2 agrees at 14 bases. This CDR3 contains 15 residues. The ends lost 5 bases at V and 7 bases at J; junction bases unmatched: 6. Germline V gene sequence: CDR1 SGHTA, CDR2 FQGNSA.

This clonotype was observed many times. The CDR3 loop reads CASRRVDTGHNEQFF. The CDR3 DNA reads as TGTGCCAGCAGAAGGGTGGATACCGGGCACAATGAGCAGTTCTTC. This chain connects TRBV2 to TRBJ2-1, with no clear D. CDR1 is SNHLY and CDR2 is FYNNEI in the germline V gene. The CDR3 consists of 15 residues. Trimming shortened V by 6 bases and J by 5 bases, and 17 bases separated the two germline ends.

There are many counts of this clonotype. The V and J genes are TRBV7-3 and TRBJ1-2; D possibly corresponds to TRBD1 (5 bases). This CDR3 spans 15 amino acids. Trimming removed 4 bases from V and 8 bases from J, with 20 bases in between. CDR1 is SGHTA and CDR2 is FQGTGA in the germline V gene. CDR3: CASSSRPGLGSGYTF. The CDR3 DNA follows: TGTGCCAGCAGCTCGAGACCGGGACTGGGATCGGGCTACACCTTC.

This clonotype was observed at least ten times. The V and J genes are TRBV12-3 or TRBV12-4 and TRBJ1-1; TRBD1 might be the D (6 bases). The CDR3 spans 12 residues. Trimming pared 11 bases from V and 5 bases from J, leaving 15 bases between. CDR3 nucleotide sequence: TGTGCCGTCCTACAGGGTGGTACTGAAGCTTTCTTT. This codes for CAVLQGGTEAFF.

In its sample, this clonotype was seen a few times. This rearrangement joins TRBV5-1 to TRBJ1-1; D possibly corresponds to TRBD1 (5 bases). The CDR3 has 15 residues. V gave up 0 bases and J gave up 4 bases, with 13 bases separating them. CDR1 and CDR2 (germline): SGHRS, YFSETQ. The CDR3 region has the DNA TGCGCCAGCAGCTTGGCCATTGGGGGGACCACTGAAGCTTTCTTT. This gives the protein CASSLAIGGTTEAFF.

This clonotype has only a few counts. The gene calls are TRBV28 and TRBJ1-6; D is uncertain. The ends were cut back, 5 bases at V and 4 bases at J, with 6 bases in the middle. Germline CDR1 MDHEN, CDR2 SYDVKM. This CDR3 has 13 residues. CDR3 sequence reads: CASSTAYNSPLHF. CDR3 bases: TGTGCCAGCAGTACAGCTTATAATTCACCCCTCCACTTT.

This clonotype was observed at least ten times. CDR3 sequence (DNA): TGTGCCAGCAGCTTAGTAGCGACAGAGCAGTTCTTC. Translated, it gives CASSLVATEQFF. J is TRBJ2-1 and V is TRBV7-9; a weak D match, TRBD2 (5 bases). With 1 base removed from V and 10 bases from J, the gap between germline ends came to 8 bases. From germline, CDR1 is SEHNR and CDR2 FQNEAQ (reference sequence). The CDR3 covers 12 residues.

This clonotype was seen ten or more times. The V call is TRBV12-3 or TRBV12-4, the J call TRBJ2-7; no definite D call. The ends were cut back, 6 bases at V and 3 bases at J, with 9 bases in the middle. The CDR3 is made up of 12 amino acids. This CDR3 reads CASSPGYYEQYF. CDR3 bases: TGTGCCAGCAGCCCGGGTTACTACGAGCAGTACTTC.

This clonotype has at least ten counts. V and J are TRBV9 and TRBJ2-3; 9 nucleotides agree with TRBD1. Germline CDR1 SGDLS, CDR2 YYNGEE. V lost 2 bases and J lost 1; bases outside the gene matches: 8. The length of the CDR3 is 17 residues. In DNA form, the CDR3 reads TGTGCCAGCAGCGTTCGACAGGGGGATGGAGGCACAGATACGCAGTATTTT. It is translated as CASSVRQGDGGTDTQYF.

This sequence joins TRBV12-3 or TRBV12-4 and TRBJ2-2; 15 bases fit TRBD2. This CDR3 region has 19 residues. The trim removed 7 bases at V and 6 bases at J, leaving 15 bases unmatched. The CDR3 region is CASTLIAYGLAGGAGELFF. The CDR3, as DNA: TGTGCCAGCACCCTGATTGCCTACGGACTAGCGGGAGGGGCCGGGGAGCTGTTTTTT.

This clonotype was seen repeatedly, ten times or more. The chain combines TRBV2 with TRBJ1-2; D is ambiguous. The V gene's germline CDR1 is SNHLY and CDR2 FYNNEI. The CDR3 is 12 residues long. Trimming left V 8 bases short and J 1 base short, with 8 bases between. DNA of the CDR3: TGTGCCAGCGCTCAGAATAACTATGGCTACACCTTC. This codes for CASAQNNYGYTF.

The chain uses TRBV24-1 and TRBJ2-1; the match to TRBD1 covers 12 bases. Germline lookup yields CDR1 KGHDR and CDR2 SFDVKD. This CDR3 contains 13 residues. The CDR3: CATGTGGRPEQFF. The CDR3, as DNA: TGTGCGACAGGGACAGGGGGCCGACCAGAGCAGTTCTTC.

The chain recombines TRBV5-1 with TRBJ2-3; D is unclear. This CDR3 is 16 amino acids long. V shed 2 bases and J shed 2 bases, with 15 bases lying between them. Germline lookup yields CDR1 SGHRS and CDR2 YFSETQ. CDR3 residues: CASSFGNGLNTDTQYF. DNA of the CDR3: TGCGCCAGCAGCTTCGGTAATGGTCTCAACACAGATACGCAGTATTTT. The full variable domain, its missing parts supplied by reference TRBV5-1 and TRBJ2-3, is KAGVTQTPRYLIKTRGQQVTLSCSPISGHRSVSWYQQTPGQGLQFLFEYFSETQRNKGNFPGRFSGRQFSNSRSEMNVSTLELGDSALYLCASSFGNGLNTDTQYFGPGTRLTVL.

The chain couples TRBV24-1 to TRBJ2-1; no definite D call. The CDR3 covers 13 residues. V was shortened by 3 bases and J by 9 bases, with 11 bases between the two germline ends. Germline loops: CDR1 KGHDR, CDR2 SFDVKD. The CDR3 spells CATSDTPGGEQFF. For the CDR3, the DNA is TGTGCCACCAGTGATACCCCAGGCGGTGAGCAGTTCTTC.

The CDR3 reads CATRTASYEQYF. The CDR3 DNA reads TGTGCCACCAGGACTGCCTCCTACGAGCAGTACTTC. The V call is TRBV28, the J call TRBJ2-7; TRBD2 might be the D (5 bases). The CDR3 covers 12 residues. Germline loops: CDR1 MDHEN, CDR2 SYDVKM. The germline V and J ends were trimmed by 10 bases and 0 bases, with 10 bases remaining between them.

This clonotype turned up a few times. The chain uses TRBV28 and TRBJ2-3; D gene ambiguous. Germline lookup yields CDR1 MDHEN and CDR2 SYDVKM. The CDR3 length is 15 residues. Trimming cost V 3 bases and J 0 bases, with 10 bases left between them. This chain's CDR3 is CASSFAEDSTDTQYF. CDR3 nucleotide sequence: TGTGCCAGCAGTTTCGCCGAAGACAGCACAGATACGCAGTATTTT.

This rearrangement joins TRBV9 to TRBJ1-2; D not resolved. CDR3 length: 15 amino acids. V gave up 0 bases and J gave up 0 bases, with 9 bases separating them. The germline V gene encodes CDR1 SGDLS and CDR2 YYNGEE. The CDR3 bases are TGTGCCAGCAGCGTAGGAATAGGCACTAACTATGGCTACACCTTC. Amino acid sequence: CASSVGIGTNYGYTF.

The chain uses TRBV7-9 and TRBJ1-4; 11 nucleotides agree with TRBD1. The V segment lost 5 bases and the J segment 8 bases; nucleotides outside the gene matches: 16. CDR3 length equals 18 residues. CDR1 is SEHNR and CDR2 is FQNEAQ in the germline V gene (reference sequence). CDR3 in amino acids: CASSADLTPGQGGEKLFF. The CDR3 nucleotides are TGTGCCAGCAGCGCCGACCTAACACCGGGACAGGGGGGAGAAAAACTGTTTTTT.

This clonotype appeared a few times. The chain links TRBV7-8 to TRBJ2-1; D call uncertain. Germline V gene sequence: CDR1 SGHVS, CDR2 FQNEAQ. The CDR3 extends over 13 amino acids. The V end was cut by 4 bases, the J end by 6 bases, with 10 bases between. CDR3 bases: TGTGCCAGCAGCTCGCACAGTGTCAATGAGCAGTTCTTC. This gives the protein CASSSHSVNEQFF.

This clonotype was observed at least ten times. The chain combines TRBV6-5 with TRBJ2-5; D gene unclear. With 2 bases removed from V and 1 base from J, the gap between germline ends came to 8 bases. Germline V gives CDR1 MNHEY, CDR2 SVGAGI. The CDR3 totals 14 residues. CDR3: CASSYDRLQETQYF. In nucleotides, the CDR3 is TGTGCCAGCAGTTACGACCGACTCCAAGAGACCCAGTACTTC.

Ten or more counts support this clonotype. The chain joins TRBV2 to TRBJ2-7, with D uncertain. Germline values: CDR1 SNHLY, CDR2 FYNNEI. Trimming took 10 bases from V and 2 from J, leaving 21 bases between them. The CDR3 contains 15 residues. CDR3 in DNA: TGTGCCATCTTTTCGCGGACCTTAGAAACCTACGAGCAGTACTTC. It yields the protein CAIFSRTLETYEQYF.

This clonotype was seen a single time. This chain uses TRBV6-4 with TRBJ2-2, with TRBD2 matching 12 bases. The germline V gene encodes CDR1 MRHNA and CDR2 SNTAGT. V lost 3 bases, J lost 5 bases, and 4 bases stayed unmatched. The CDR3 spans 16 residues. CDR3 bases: TGTGCCAGCAGTGAGAGGACTAGCGGGAAGACCGGGGAGCTGTTTTTT. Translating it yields CASSERTSGKTGELFF.

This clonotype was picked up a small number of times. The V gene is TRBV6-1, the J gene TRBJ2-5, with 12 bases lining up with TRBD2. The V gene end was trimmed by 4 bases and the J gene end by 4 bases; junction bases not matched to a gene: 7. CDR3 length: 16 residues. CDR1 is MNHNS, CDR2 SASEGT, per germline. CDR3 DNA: TGTGCCAGCAGTGCGCGACTAGCGGGAGCGGGAGAGACCCAGTACTTC. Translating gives CASSARLAGAGETQYF.

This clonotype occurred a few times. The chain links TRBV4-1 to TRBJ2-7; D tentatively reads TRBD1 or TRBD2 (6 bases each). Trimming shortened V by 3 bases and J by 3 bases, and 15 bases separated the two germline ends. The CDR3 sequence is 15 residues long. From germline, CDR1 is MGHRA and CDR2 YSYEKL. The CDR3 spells CASSQLTRGGYEQYF. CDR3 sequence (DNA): TGCGCCAGCAGCCAGCTGACCAGGGGAGGCTACGAGCAGTACTTC.